This T cell receptor (beta chain) was retrieved from a study of identical twins. Study-level results: Cross-sectional statistical analysis, not tracking of the same donors, underpinned the conclusions. Fewer insertions were carried by abundant cord blood beta clonotypes, but none was seen in memory repertoires. There is a chance that invariant MAIT and iNKT cells partially muddied zero-insertion analyses.

Many counts were recorded for this clonotype. The target antigen is unknown. The CDR3 totals 13 residues. CDR1 LGHNA and CDR2 YNFKEQ come from the germline V gene. V lost 0 bases and J lost 8, with 10 bases in between. One entry per CDR3 protein results from TCRdb running MiXCR on the 5' RACE reads. Here the sample spans a few hundred thousand distinct CDR3 sequences, 6.5% to 9.5% being singletons. Separately, the same data were catalogued under a study of yellow fever vaccine responses in identical twins.

Sequencing was carried out using memory (CD45RO+) T cells sorted from blood. The clonotype originates from a woman between 18 and 30 years old in good health. The V and J genes are TRBV4-2 and TRBJ1-1; D call uncertain. Written as DNA, the CDR3 is TGTGCCAGCAGCCAAGAGTATGGAGCGGAAGCTTTCTTT. Its translation is CASSQEYGAEAFF.